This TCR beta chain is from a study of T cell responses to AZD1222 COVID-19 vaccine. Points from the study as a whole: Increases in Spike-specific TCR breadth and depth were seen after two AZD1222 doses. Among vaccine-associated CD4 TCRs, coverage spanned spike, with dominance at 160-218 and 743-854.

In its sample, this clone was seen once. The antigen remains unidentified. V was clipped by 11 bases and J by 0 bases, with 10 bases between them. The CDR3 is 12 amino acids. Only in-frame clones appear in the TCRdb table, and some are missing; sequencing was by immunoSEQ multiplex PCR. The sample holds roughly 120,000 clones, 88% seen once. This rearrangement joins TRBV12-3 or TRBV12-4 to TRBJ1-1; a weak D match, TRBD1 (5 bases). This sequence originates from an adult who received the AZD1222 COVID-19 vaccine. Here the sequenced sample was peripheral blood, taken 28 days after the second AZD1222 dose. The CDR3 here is CAAEGMNTEAFF. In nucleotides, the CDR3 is TGTGCCGCAGAGGGGATGAACACTGAAGCTTTCTTT.